The sequence of this T cell receptor beta chain was determined in a study of response to subunit inactivated influenza vaccine. About this clonotype itself: The target antigen is unknown.

TCRdb re-analysed the RT-PCR reads in MiXCR, keeping a single row per CDR3 protein. The sample lists under 200,000 distinct CDR3 sequences, about 10% occurring once. Overall study results and limits: Seasonal influenza vaccination, on each occasion, was suggested by the authors to recruit few new T cells.

Germline-derived CDR1 and CDR2 are DFQATT and SNEGSKA (reference sequence). V lost 6 bases and J lost 2; bases outside the gene matches: 6. This CDR3 is built from 13 residues. This TCR came from a man between 50 and 69 years old who received an inactivated influenza vaccine. The chain uses TRBV20-1 and TRBJ1-1, with 7 bases identical to TRBD1. The material was CD8+ T cells sorted from PBMCs, obtained less than 30 months after vaccination. CDR3 in amino acids: CSATNRGNTEAFF. In nucleotides, the CDR3 is TGCAGTGCGACAAACAGGGGAAACACTGAAGCTTTCTTT.